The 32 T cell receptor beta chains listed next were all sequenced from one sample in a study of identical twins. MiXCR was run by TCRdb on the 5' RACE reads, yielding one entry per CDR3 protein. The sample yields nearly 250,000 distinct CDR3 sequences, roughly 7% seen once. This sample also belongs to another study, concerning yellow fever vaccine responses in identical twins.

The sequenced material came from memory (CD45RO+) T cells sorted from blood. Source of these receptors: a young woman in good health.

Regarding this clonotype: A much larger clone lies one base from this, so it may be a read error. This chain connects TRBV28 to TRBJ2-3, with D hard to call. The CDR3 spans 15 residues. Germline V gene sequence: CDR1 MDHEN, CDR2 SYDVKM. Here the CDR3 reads CASSYRDVGTDAQYF. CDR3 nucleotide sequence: TGTGCCAGCAGTTATAGAGATGTAGGCACAGATGCGCAGTATTTT.

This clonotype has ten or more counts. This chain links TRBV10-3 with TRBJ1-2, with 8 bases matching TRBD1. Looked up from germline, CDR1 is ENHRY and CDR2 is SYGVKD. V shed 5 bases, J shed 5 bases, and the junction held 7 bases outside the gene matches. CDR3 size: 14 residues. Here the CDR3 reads CAISSGQGGYGYTF. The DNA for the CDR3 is TGTGCCATCAGTTCCGGACAGGGCGGATATGGCTACACCTTC.

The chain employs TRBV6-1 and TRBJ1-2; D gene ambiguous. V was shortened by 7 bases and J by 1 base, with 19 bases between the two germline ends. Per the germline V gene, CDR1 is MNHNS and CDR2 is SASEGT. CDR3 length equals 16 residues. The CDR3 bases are TGTGCCAGCACCCGAAGCGGACGGACCATTAACTATGGCTACACCTTC. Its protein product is CASTRSGRTINYGYTF.

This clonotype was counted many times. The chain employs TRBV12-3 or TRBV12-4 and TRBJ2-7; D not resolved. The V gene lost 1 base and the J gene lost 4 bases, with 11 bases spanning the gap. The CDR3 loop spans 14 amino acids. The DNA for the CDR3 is TGTGCCAGCAGTTTAGGATCAGGAAGGTACGAGCAGTACTTC. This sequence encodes CASSLGSGRYEQYF.

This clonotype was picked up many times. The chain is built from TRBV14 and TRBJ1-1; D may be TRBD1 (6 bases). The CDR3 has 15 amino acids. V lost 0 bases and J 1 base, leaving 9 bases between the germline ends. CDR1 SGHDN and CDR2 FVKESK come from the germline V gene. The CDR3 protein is CASSQETGRNTEAFF. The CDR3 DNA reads TGTGCCAGCAGCCAAGAGACAGGTCGGAACACTGAAGCTTTCTTT.

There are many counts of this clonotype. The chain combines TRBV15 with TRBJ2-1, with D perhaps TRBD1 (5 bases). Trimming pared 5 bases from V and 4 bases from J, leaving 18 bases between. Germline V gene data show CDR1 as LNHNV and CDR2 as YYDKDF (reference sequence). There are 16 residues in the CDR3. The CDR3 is CATSPAGAGLYNEQFF. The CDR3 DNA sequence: TGTGCCACCAGCCCGGCTGGGGCAGGGCTATACAATGAGCAGTTCTTC.

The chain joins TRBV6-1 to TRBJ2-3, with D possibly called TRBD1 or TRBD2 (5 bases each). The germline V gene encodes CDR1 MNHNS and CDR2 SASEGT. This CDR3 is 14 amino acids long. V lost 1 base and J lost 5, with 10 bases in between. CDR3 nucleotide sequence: TGTGCCAGCAGTGAAGGGGGGATTTTAGATACGCAGTATTTT. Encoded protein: CASSEGGILDTQYF.

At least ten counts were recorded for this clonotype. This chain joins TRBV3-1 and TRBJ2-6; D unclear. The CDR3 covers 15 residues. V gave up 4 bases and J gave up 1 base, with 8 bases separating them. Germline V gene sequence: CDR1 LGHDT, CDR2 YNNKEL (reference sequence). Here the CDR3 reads CASSLWLSGANVLTF. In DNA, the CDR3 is TGTGCCAGCAGCCTGTGGCTTTCTGGGGCCAACGTCCTGACTTTC.

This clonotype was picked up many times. The CDR3 sequence: CASSSDRGQPQHF. The CDR3 coding sequence is TGTGCCAGCAGCTCCGACAGGGGGCAGCCCCAGCATTTT. The genes are TRBV7-3 and TRBJ1-5; 9 bases match TRBD1. Germline V gives CDR1 SGHTA, CDR2 FQGTGA. This CDR3 is 13 amino acids long. V gave up 4 bases and J gave up 7 bases; unmatched junction bases: 2.

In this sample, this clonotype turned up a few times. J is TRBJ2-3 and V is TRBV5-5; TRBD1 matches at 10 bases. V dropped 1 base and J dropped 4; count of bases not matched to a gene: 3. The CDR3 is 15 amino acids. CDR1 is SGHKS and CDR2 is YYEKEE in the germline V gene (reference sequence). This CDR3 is CASSLSTGGSDTQYF. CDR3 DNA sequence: TGTGCCAGCAGCTTGTCGACAGGGGGCTCAGATACGCAGTATTTT.

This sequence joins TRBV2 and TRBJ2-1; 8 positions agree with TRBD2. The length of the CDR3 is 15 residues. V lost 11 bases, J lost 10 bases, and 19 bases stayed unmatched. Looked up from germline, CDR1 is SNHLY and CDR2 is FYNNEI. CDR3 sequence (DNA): TGTGCCGGATGGGATCCCAGCGGGAGTTTAAAAGAGCAGTTCTTC. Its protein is CAGWDPSGSLKEQFF.

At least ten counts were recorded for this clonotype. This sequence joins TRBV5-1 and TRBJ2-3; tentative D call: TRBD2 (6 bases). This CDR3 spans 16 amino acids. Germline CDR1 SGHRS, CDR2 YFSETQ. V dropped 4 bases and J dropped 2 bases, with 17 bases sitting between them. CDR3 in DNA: TGCGCCAGCAGCGGGGGACTTACCACCCACACAGATACGCAGTATTTT. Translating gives CASSGGLTTHTDTQYF.

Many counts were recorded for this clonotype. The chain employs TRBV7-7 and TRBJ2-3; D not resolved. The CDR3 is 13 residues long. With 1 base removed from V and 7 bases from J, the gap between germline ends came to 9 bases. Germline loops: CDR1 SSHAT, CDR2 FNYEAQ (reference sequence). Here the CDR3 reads CASSLGPLNTQYF. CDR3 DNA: TGTGCCAGCAGCTTAGGGCCTCTTAATACGCAGTATTTT.

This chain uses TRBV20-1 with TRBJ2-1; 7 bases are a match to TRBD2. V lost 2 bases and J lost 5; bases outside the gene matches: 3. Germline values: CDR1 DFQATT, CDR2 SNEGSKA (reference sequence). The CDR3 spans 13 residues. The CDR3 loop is CSARLAGDNEQFF. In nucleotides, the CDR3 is TGCAGTGCTAGACTCGCGGGAGACAATGAGCAGTTCTTC.

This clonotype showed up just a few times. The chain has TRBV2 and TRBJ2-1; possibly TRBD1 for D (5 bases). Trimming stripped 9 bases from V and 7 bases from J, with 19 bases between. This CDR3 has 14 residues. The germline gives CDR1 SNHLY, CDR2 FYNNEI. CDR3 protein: CASLGQGVQNEQFF. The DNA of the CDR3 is TGTGCCAGTTTGGGGCAAGGGGTACAGAATGAGCAGTTCTTC.

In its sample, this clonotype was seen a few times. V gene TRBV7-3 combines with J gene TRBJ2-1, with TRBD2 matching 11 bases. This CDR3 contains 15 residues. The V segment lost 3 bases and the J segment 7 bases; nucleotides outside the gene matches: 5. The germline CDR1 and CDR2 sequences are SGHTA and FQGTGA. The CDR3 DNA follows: TGTGCCAGCAGCTTCCTAGCGGGAGGACGTAATGAGCAGTTCTTC. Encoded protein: CASSFLAGGRNEQFF. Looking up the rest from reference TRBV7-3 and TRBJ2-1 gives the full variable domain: GAGVSQTPSNKVTEKGKYVELRCDPISGHTALYWYRQSLGQGPEFLIYFQGTGAADDSGLPNDRFFAVRPEGSVSTLKIQRTERGDSAVYLCASSFLAGGRNEQFFGPGTRLTVL.

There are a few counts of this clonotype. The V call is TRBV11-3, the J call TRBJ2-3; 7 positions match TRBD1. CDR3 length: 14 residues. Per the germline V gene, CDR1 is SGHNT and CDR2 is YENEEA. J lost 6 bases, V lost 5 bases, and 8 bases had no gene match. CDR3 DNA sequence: TGTGCCAGCAGCCAGAGACAGGGAGTCGATACGCAGTATTTT. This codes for CASSQRQGVDTQYF.

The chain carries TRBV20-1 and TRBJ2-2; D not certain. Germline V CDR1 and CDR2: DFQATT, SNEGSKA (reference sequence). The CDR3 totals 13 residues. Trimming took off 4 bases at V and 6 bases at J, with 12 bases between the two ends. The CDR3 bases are TGCAGTGCTACCACCGGACCGGCCGGGGAGCTGTTTTTT. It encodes CSATTGPAGELFF.

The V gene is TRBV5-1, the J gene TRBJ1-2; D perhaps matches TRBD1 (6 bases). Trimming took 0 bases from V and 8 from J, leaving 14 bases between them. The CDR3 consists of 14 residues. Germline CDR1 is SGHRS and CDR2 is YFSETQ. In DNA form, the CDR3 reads TGCGCCAGCAGCTTGGATACAGGGATAAACGGCTACACCTTC. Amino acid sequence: CASSLDTGINGYTF.

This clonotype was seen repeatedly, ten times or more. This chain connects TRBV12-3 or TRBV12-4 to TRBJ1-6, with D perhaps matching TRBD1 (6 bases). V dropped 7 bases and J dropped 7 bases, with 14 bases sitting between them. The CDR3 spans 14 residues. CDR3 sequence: CASKWGAGNSPLHF. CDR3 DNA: TGTGCCAGCAAATGGGGGGCGGGGAATTCACCCCTCCACTTT.

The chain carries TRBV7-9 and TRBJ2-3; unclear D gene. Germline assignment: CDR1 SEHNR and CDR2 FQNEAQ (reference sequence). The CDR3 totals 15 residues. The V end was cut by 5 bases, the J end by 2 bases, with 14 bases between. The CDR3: CASSRGGGSTDTQYF. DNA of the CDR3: TGTGCCAGCAGCCGAGGCGGTGGTTCCACAGATACGCAGTATTTT.

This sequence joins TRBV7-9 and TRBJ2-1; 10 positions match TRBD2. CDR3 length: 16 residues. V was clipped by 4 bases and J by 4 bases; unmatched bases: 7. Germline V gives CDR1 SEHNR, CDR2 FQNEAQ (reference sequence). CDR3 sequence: CASSSLAGVLYNEQFF. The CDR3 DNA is TGTGCCAGCAGCTCTCTAGCGGGAGTACTGTACAATGAGCAGTTCTTC.

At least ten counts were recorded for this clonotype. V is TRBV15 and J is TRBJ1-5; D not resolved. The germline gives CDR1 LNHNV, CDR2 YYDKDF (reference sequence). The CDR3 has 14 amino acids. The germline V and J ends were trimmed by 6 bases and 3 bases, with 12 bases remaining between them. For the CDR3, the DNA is TGTGCCACCAGGGACGGGCAATACAATCAGCCCCAGCATTTT. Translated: CATRDGQYNQPQHF.

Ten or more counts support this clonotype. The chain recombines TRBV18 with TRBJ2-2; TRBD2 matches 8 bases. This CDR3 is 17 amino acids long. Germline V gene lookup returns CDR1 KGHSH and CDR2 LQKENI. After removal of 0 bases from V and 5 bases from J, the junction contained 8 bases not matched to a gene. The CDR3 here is CASSPPYSGGITGELFF. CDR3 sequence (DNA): TGTGCCAGCTCACCACCGTACTCGGGAGGGATTACCGGGGAGCTGTTTTTT.

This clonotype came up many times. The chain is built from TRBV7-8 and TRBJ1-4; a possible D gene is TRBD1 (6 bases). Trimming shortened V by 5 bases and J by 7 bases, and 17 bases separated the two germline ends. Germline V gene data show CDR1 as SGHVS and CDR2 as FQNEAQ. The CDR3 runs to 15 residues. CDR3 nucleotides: TGTGCCAGCAGCCAATTCGGGGGCCTAGGTGAAAAACTGTTTTTT. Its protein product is CASSQFGGLGEKLFF. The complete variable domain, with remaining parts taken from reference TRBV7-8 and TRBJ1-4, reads GAGVSQSPRYKVAKRGQDVALRCDPISGHVSLFWYQQALGQGPEFLTYFQNEAQLDKSGLPSDRFFAERPEGSVSTLKIQRTQQEDSAVYLCASSQFGGLGEKLFFGSGTQLSVL.

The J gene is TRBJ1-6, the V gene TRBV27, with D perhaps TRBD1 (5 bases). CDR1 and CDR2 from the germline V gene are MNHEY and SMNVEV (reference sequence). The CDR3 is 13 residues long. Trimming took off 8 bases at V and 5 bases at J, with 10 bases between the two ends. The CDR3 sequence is CASRDGDNSPLHF. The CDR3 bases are TGTGCCAGCCGGGACGGGGATAATTCACCCCTCCACTTT.

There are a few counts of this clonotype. The CDR3 spells CATSPRTNSPLHF. The DNA for the CDR3 is TGTGCCACCAGCCCCCGGACTAATTCACCCCTCCACTTT. The chain combines TRBV15 with TRBJ1-6, with D uncertain. V lost 5 bases to trimming and J lost 6 bases, with 8 bases between them. Germline loops: CDR1 LNHNV, CDR2 YYDKDF (reference sequence). The CDR3 is 13 residues long.

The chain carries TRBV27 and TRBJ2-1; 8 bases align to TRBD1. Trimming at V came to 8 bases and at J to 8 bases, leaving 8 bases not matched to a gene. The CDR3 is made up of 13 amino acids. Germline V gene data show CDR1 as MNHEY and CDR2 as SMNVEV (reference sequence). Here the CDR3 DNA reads TGTGCCAGCGTGGGGACAGGTCGCGATGAGCAGTTCTTC. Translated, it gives CASVGTGRDEQFF.

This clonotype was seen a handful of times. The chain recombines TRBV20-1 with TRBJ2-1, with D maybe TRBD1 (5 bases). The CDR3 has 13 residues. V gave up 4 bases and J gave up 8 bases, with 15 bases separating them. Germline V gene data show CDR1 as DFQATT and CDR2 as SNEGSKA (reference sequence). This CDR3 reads CSAIDSRKDEQFF. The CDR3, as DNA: TGCAGTGCTATAGACAGCCGTAAGGATGAGCAGTTCTTC.

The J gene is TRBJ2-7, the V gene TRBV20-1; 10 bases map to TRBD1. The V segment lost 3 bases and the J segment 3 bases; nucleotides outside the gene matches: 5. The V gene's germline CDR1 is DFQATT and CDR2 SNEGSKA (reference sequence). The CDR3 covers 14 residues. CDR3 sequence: CSARGQGSFYEQYF. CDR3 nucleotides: TGCAGTGCTAGGGGACAGGGGTCCTTCTACGAGCAGTACTTC.

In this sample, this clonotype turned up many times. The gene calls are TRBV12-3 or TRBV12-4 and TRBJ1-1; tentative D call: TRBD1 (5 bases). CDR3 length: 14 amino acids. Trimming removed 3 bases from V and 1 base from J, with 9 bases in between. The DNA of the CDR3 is TGTGCCAGCAGTTTTATTGGGGGGAACACTGAAGCTTTCTTT. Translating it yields CASSFIGGNTEAFF.

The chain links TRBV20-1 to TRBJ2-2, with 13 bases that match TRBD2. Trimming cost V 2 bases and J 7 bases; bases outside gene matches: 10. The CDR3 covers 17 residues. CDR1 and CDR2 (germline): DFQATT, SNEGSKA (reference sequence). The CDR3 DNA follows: TGCAGTGCTAGAAGGACTAGCGGGAGTGTCTTTGGCGGGGAGCTGTTTTTT. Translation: CSARRTSGSVFGGELFF.